The subject of this entry is one TCR beta chain. The record originates from a study of cytomegalovirus exposure and HLA in healthy donors. PCR involved 60 Vbeta and 13 Jbeta primers. TCRdb's table, derived via immunoSEQ multiplex PCR, lists solely in-frame clones and lacks some. Of approximately 150,000 clones listed, approximately 80% are singletons. The germline gives CDR1 MDHEN, CDR2 SYDVKM. The V end lost 7 bases, the J end lost 6 bases, and 16 bases lay between the germline ends. The length of the CDR3 is 13 residues. This TCR was recovered from a man aged 25-40 years in good health and CMV-seropositive. The chain links TRBV28 to TRBJ2-7; D remains ambiguous. What was sequenced was PBMCs. The CDR3 region is CASISPGFIEQYF. The CDR3 DNA reads TGTGCCAGCATTTCCCCAGGTTTTATCGAGCAGTACTTC.